One sample yielded the 12 T cell receptor beta chains listed below, sequenced in a study of blood T cell repertoires in COVID-19. Produced via immunoSEQ multiplex PCR; TCRdb's table is partial and in-frame only. This table holds 250,000 or so clones, approximately 80% found once. The sequencing input was PBMCs or T cells enriched from blood (not recorded which). These receptor sequences come from a man in his sixties who had recovered from COVID-19.

This clone was seen a few times. V gene TRBV7-9 combines with J gene TRBJ1-1; D remains ambiguous. This CDR3 has 16 amino acids. The V end was cut by 6 bases, the J end by 0 bases, with 17 bases between. Germline values: CDR1 SEHNR, CDR2 FQNEAQ (reference sequence). This CDR3 is CASRALAGRLNTEAFF. The CDR3 DNA reads as TGTGCCAGCAGGGCACTTGCGGGGAGGCTGAACACTGAAGCTTTCTTT. Looking up the rest from reference TRBV7-9 and TRBJ1-1 gives the full variable domain: DTGVSQNPRHKITKRGQNVTFRCDPISEHNRLYWYRQTLGQGPEFLTYFQNEAQLEKSRLLSDRFSAERPKGSFSTLEIQRTEQGDSAMYLCASRALAGRLNTEAFFGQGTRLTVV.

This chain links TRBV24-1 with TRBJ1-2; a weak D match, TRBD1 (5 bases). The germline gives CDR1 KGHDR, CDR2 SFDVKD. This CDR3 comprises 16 residues. V was trimmed by 6 bases and J by 6 bases, leaving 22 bases between them. CDR3 sequence: CATSRAGSRSGDGYTF. The CDR3 DNA follows: TGTGCCACCAGTAGGGCAGGGTCGAGAAGTGGCGATGGCTACACCTTC.

The chain combines TRBV6-5 with TRBJ2-7; 9 nucleotides align to TRBD1. The CDR3 covers 14 residues. With 5 bases clipped from V and 5 bases from J, the junction kept 7 bases outside the gene matches. The V gene's germline CDR1 is MNHEY and CDR2 SVGAGI. CDR3 DNA: TGTGCCAGCAGTCCCGGGACAGGGTTACACGAGCAGTACTTC. Its protein product is CASSPGTGLHEQYF.

CDR3 DNA sequence: TGCAGCGTCGACTCTGGACTGAGCACAGATACGCAGTATTTT. It encodes CSVDSGLSTDTQYF. This chain uses TRBV29-1 with TRBJ2-3; D is possibly TRBD2 (5 bases). CDR3 size: 14 residues. Trimming stripped 6 bases from V and 0 bases from J, with 13 bases between. Looked up from germline, CDR1 is SQVTM and CDR2 is ANQGSEA.

This chain uses TRBV4-3 with TRBJ1-5; a possible D gene is TRBD1 (6 bases). Trimming removed 0 bases from V and 6 bases from J, with 27 bases in between. In germline, CDR1 is LGHNA, CDR2 YSLEER. There are 20 residues in the CDR3. CDR3 region: CASSQESPGEGISYSQPQHF. CDR3 nucleotides: TGCGCCAGCAGCCAAGAGTCCCCAGGGGAGGGGATCTCCTACAGTCAGCCCCAGCATTTT.

This chain joins TRBV4-2 and TRBJ2-2, with 7 bases fitting TRBD1. Germline V CDR1 and CDR2: LGHNA, YNFKEQ. Trimming took 1 base from V and 2 from J; bases not matched to a gene: 1. The CDR3 contains 15 residues. The DNA for the CDR3 is TGTGCCAGCAGCCAAGGGACAGGAAACACCGGGGAGCTGTTTTTT. It translates to CASSQGTGNTGELFF.

J is TRBJ2-1 and V is TRBV4-3; perhaps TRBD2 as D (6 bases). Looked up from germline, CDR1 is LGHNA and CDR2 is YSLEER. CDR3 length: 15 amino acids. Trimming took off 3 bases at V and 3 bases at J, with 12 bases between the two ends. CDR3 amino acids: CASSHRDSDYNEQFF. The CDR3 coding sequence is TGCGCCAGCAGCCACCGGGACTCGGACTACAATGAGCAGTTCTTC.

CDR3 protein: CASSYSTGGARTEAFF. The CDR3 nucleotides are TGTGCCAGCAGTTACTCGACAGGGGGCGCGCGGACTGAAGCTTTCTTT. This chain uses TRBV6-5 with TRBJ1-1; 10 bases map to TRBD1. The junction had 6 bases not matched to a gene; V was cut back by 0 bases and J by 5 bases. Germline V gene lookup returns CDR1 MNHEY and CDR2 SVGAGI. This CDR3 is 16 amino acids long.

This clone was seen once. V usage is TRBV5-5 and J usage is TRBJ2-1; tentatively, D is TRBD1 (6 bases). Germline CDR1 is SGHKS and CDR2 is YYEKEE (reference sequence). V lost 5 bases and J lost 7, with 19 bases in between. The CDR3 contains 15 residues. The CDR3 DNA reads as TGTGCCAGCAGTTGGGACGGGACACGGCAAAATGAGCAGTTCTTC. The encoded protein is CASSWDGTRQNEQFF.

This clone was detected a few times. This chain connects TRBV11-2 to TRBJ1-1; no reliable D call. The CDR3 runs 13 residues. The ends were cut back, 4 bases at V and 11 bases at J, with 17 bases in the middle. Germline values: CDR1 SGHAT, CDR2 FQNNGV. This chain's CDR3 is CASSWVLSREAFF. The CDR3, as DNA: TGTGCCAGCAGCTGGGTCCTCTCTAGGGAGGCTTTCTTT.

This chain connects TRBV9 to TRBJ1-1, with 9 bases identical to TRBD1. Germline V lookup: CDR1 SGDLS, CDR2 YYNGEE. The CDR3 contains 13 residues. The trim removed 0 bases at V and 11 bases at J, leaving 5 bases unmatched. CDR3 DNA sequence: TGTGCCAGCAGCGTAGCAAGGACAGGGGTGGCTTTCTTT. Amino acid sequence: CASSVARTGVAFF.

This clone was counted a few times. CDR3 sequence: CASSQDFNPRGSNQPQHF. The CDR3 nucleotides are TGTGCCAGCAGCCAAGATTTCAACCCCAGGGGTAGCAATCAGCCCCAGCATTTT. The chain couples TRBV4-2 to TRBJ1-5; a possible D gene is TRBD1 (6 bases). Germline lookup yields CDR1 LGHNA and CDR2 YNFKEQ. The V gene lost 0 bases and the J gene lost 0 bases, with 15 bases spanning the gap. The CDR3 sequence is 18 residues long.